A selection of T cell receptor beta chains follows, all from one sample in a study of T cell responses to AZD1222 COVID-19 vaccine. TCRdb's copy holds only in-frame clones and misses some; the assay was immunoSEQ multiplex PCR. The table lists fewer than 200,000 clones, 85% to 90% of them singletons. The sample here was peripheral blood, taken on day 0 of AZD1222 vaccination. These receptors were obtained from an adult in good health. Each CDR3 is given with its conserved first and last residue. A D gene is named only where the DNA matches it firmly. The size field is filled for only some rows; it gives once, few, many or a size class.

j_call: TRBJ1-6; d_call: NA; clone_size: NA; v_call: TRBV5-1; cdr3_aa: CASSQSGSGSPLHF; cdr3_nt: TGCGCCAGCAGCCAGAGTGGGAGTGGTTCACCCCTCCACTTT
j_call: TRBJ2-1; d_call: TRBD1; clone_size: NA; v_call: TRBV14; cdr3_aa: CASSHRGLVGYNEQFF; cdr3_nt: TGTGCCAGCAGCCATAGGGGGCTGGTGGGGTACAATGAGCAGTTCTTC
j_call: TRBJ2-3; d_call: TRBD2; clone_size: NA; v_call: TRBV27; cdr3_aa: CASRELAGVTDTQYF; cdr3_nt: TGTGCCAGCAGGGAACTAGCGGGAGTGACAGATACGCAGTATTTT
j_call: TRBJ2-7; d_call: TRBD2; clone_size: NA; v_call: TRBV5-1; cdr3_aa: CASSQRTSGRSNEQYF; cdr3_nt: TGCGCCAGCAGCCAACGGACTAGCGGGAGATCAAACGAGCAGTACTTC
j_call: TRBJ2-1; d_call: NA; clone_size: NA; v_call: TRBV29-1; cdr3_aa: CSVKGTIGEQFF; cdr3_nt: TGCAGCGTTAAAGGGACAATCGGTGAGCAGTTCTTC
j_call: TRBJ2-2; d_call: NA; clone_size: once; v_call: TRBV21-1; cdr3_aa: CASSSPVGGGNTGELFF; cdr3_nt: NA
j_call: TRBJ2-1; d_call: NA; clone_size: once; v_call: TRBV5-1; cdr3_aa: CASSLAGTDYNEQFF; cdr3_nt: TGCGCCAGCAGCTTGGCCGGGACTGATTACAATGAGCAGTTCTTC
j_call: TRBJ2-2; d_call: NA; clone_size: NA; v_call: TRBV7-2; cdr3_aa: CASSLNLNTGELFF; cdr3_nt: TGTGCCAGCAGCTTAAATTTAAACACCGGGGAGCTGTTTTTT
j_call: TRBJ1-3; d_call: TRBD1; clone_size: NA; v_call: TRBV5-8; cdr3_aa: CASSLGETGGLNTIYF; cdr3_nt: TGTGCCAGCAGCTTGGGGGAGACAGGGGGTTTAAACACCATATATTTT
j_call: TRBJ1-1; d_call: TRBD1; clone_size: NA; v_call: TRBV28; cdr3_aa: CASGGQTEAFF; cdr3_nt: TGTGCCAGCGGGGGACAGACTGAAGCTTTCTTT
j_call: TRBJ2-7; d_call: TRBD2; clone_size: NA; v_call: TRBV25-1; cdr3_aa: CASSREGFYEQYF; cdr3_nt: TGTGCCAGCAGTAGGGAGGGATTCTACGAGCAGTACTTC
j_call: TRBJ2-7; d_call: NA; clone_size: NA; v_call: TRBV6-1; cdr3_aa: CASSESWRRVIAYEQYF; cdr3_nt: TGTGCCAGCAGTGAAAGTTGGAGACGGGTTATCGCCTACGAGCAGTACTTC
j_call: TRBJ2-2; d_call: TRBD1; clone_size: once; v_call: TRBV27; cdr3_aa: CASSIRGQGSNTGELFF; cdr3_nt: TGTGCCAGCAGTATCCGGGGACAGGGCTCGAACACCGGGGAGCTGTTTTTT
j_call: TRBJ1-3; d_call: NA; clone_size: NA; v_call: TRBV6-5; cdr3_aa: CASSFNGGLGNTIYF; cdr3_nt: TGTGCCAGCAGTTTTAACGGGGGCTTAGGAAACACCATATATTTT
j_call: TRBJ2-7; d_call: TRBD1; clone_size: NA; v_call: TRBV6-2/TRBV6-3; cdr3_aa: CASSGTASSYEQYF; cdr3_nt: TGTGCCAGCAGTGGGACAGCTAGCTCCTACGAGCAGTACTTC
j_call: TRBJ1-2; d_call: NA; clone_size: once; v_call: TRBV7-9; cdr3_aa: CASSLEAGYTF; cdr3_nt: TGTGCCAGCAGCTTAGAAGCGGGCTACACCTTC
j_call: TRBJ2-4; d_call: NA; clone_size: NA; v_call: TRBV6-1; cdr3_aa: CASSERGRLAKNIQYF; cdr3_nt: TGTGCCAGCAGTGAACGAGGGAGGCTAGCCAAAAACATTCAGTACTTC
j_call: TRBJ1-4; d_call: NA; clone_size: NA; v_call: TRBV6-2/TRBV6-3; cdr3_aa: CASSFQGYDRLFF; cdr3_nt: TGTGCCAGCAGTTTCCAGGGCTACGACCGACTGTTTTTT
j_call: TRBJ2-5; d_call: TRBD1; clone_size: once; v_call: TRBV18; cdr3_aa: CASSPGQHSDF; cdr3_nt: TGTGCCAGCTCACCGGGACAGCATTCGGACTTC
j_call: TRBJ2-1; d_call: TRBD1; clone_size: NA; v_call: TRBV7-7; cdr3_aa: CASSPLGRQGGNEQFF; cdr3_nt: TGTGCTAGCAGCCCTCTGGGGAGACAGGGTGGCAATGAGCAGTTCTTC
j_call: TRBJ1-4; d_call: NA; clone_size: NA; v_call: TRBV4-2; cdr3_aa: CASSQDAEGHEKLFF; cdr3_nt: TGTGCCAGCAGCCAAGATGCGGAGGGGCATGAAAAACTGTTTTTT
j_call: TRBJ1-2; d_call: NA; clone_size: NA; v_call: TRBV10-3; cdr3_aa: CAISEGASYGYTF; cdr3_nt: TGTGCCATCAGTGAGGGGGCTAGCTATGGCTACACCTTC
j_call: TRBJ2-5; d_call: NA; clone_size: NA; v_call: TRBV18; cdr3_aa: CASSPGSPGTQYF; cdr3_nt: TGTGCCAGCTCACCAGGGAGCCCAGGAACCCAGTACTTC
j_call: TRBJ1-4; d_call: NA; clone_size: NA; v_call: TRBV2; cdr3_aa: CASSEGVRKLFF; cdr3_nt: TGTGCCAGCAGTGAAGGGGTCCGAAAACTGTTTTTT
j_call: TRBJ1-1; d_call: NA; clone_size: NA; v_call: TRBV10-3; cdr3_aa: CAISDPAGRSTEAFF; cdr3_nt: TGTGCCATCAGTGACCCCGCAGGCCGAAGCACTGAAGCTTTCTTT
j_call: TRBJ2-7; d_call: TRBD2; clone_size: NA; v_call: TRBV7-2; cdr3_aa: CASSLAGGWEQYF; cdr3_nt: TGTGCCAGCAGCTTAGCGGGAGGGTGGGAGCAGTACTTC
j_call: TRBJ2-2; d_call: TRBD1; clone_size: NA; v_call: TRBV5-4; cdr3_aa: CASSSDRAHTGELFF; cdr3_nt: TGTGCCAGCAGCTCGGACAGGGCGCACACCGGGGAGCTGTTTTTT
j_call: TRBJ1-1; d_call: NA; clone_size: few; v_call: TRBV18; cdr3_aa: CASSPLYTEAFF; cdr3_nt: TGTGCCAGCTCACCACTCTACACTGAAGCTTTCTTT
j_call: TRBJ2-3; d_call: TRBD1; clone_size: NA; v_call: TRBV6-1; cdr3_aa: CASSERSTGWFGTDTQYF; cdr3_nt: TGTGCCAGCAGTGAAAGATCGACAGGGTGGTTTGGCACAGATACGCAGTATTTT
j_call: TRBJ2-5; d_call: TRBD1; clone_size: NA; v_call: TRBV19; cdr3_aa: CASSISQGVQETQYF; cdr3_nt: TGTGCCAGTAGTATATCTCAGGGGGTTCAAGAGACCCAGTACTTC
j_call: TRBJ1-1; d_call: TRBD1; clone_size: NA; v_call: TRBV5-5; cdr3_aa: CASSLPNTGDTEAFF; cdr3_nt: TGTGCCAGCAGCTTACCCAATACAGGGGATACTGAAGCTTTCTTT
j_call: TRBJ1-1; d_call: NA; clone_size: NA; v_call: TRBV4-2; cdr3_aa: CASSQELGAMNTEAFF; cdr3_nt: TGTGCCAGCAGCCAAGAATTAGGGGCCATGAACACTGAAGCTTTCTTT
j_call: TRBJ2-7; d_call: TRBD2; clone_size: NA; v_call: TRBV15; cdr3_aa: CATSRVRGGTSGNEQYF; cdr3_nt: TGTGCCACCAGCAGAGTCAGGGGAGGGACTAGCGGAAACGAGCAGTACTTC
j_call: TRBJ1-1; d_call: TRBD1; clone_size: NA; v_call: TRBV7-2; cdr3_aa: CASLLDRALNTEAFF; cdr3_nt: TGTGCCAGCCTCCTTGACAGGGCCTTGAACACTGAAGCTTTCTTT
j_call: TRBJ2-2; d_call: NA; clone_size: NA; v_call: TRBV24-1; cdr3_aa: CATSDPGTKAGELFF; cdr3_nt: TGTGCCACCAGTGACCCGGGAACCAAGGCGGGGGAGCTGTTTTTT
j_call: TRBJ1-1; d_call: NA; clone_size: NA; v_call: TRBV5-1; cdr3_aa: CASSSPGRRENTEAFF; cdr3_nt: TGCGCCAGCAGCTCACCGGGACGCCGAGAGAACACTGAAGCTTTCTTT
j_call: TRBJ1-4; d_call: NA; clone_size: NA; v_call: TRBV2; cdr3_aa: CASSVTEKLFF; cdr3_nt: TGTGCCAGCAGTGTGACAGAAAAACTGTTTTTT
j_call: TRBJ1-5; d_call: TRBD1; clone_size: NA; v_call: TRBV5-1; cdr3_aa: CASSLAGGNNQPQHF; cdr3_nt: TGCGCCAGCAGCTTGGCAGGGGGTAATAATCAGCCCCAGCATTTT
j_call: TRBJ1-1; d_call: NA; clone_size: once; v_call: TRBV6-5; cdr3_aa: CASSSRGHAGTEAFF; cdr3_nt: TGTGCCAGCAGCTCCCGAGGACATGCTGGCACTGAAGCTTTCTTT
j_call: TRBJ1-1; d_call: NA; clone_size: NA; v_call: TRBV7-8; cdr3_aa: CASSLASGGAMNTEAFF; cdr3_nt: TGTGCCAGCAGCCTAGCCTCCGGGGGGGCGATGAACACTGAAGCTTTCTTT
j_call: TRBJ2-2; d_call: TRBD1; clone_size: NA; v_call: TRBV29-1; cdr3_aa: CSVDVAGGNGELFF; cdr3_nt: TGCAGCGTTGACGTGGCAGGGGGCAACGGGGAGCTGTTTTTT
j_call: TRBJ2-1; d_call: TRBD2; clone_size: NA; v_call: TRBV9; cdr3_aa: CASTRSGGGYNEQFF; cdr3_nt: TGTGCCAGCACCCGTAGTGGCGGGGGGTACAATGAGCAGTTCTTC
j_call: TRBJ2-4; d_call: TRBD1; clone_size: NA; v_call: TRBV29-1; cdr3_aa: CSVADRGNIQYF; cdr3_nt: TGCAGCGTAGCTGACAGGGGAAACATTCAGTACTTC
j_call: TRBJ1-6; d_call: NA; clone_size: NA; v_call: TRBV28; cdr3_aa: CASRRPVDGNNSPLHF; cdr3_nt: TGTGCCAGCAGGCGGCCAGTGGACGGTAATAATTCACCCCTCCACTTT
j_call: TRBJ2-7; d_call: NA; clone_size: few; v_call: TRBV7-2; cdr3_aa: CASSLDGGYSYEQYF; cdr3_nt: TGTGCCAGCAGCTTAGATGGGGGCTACTCCTACGAGCAGTACTTC
j_call: TRBJ2-2; d_call: TRBD1; clone_size: once; v_call: TRBV4-1; cdr3_aa: CASSHSDRTPGELFF; cdr3_nt: TGCGCCAGCAGCCACTCGGACAGGACCCCCGGGGAGCTGTTTTTT
j_call: TRBJ2-7; d_call: NA; clone_size: NA; v_call: TRBV5-1; cdr3_aa: CASSLETGDYYEQYF; cdr3_nt: TGCGCCAGCAGCTTGGAAACGGGGGATTACTACGAGCAGTACTTC
j_call: TRBJ2-7; d_call: NA; clone_size: NA; v_call: TRBV18; cdr3_aa: CASSPGSSSLVGQYF; cdr3_nt: TGTGCCAGCTCACCAGGGTCTAGCTCCCTGGTTGGGCAGTACTTC
j_call: TRBJ2-1; d_call: NA; clone_size: NA; v_call: TRBV11-2; cdr3_aa: CASSYGGFQSSYNEQFF; cdr3_nt: TGTGCCAGCAGCTACGGAGGATTCCAAAGCTCCTACAATGAGCAGTTCTTC
j_call: TRBJ1-2; d_call: NA; clone_size: NA; v_call: TRBV7-9; cdr3_aa: CASSLTDTPSWYGYTF; cdr3_nt: TGTGCCAGCAGCTTAACAGACACCCCATCGTGGTATGGCTACACCTTC
j_call: TRBJ1-2; d_call: TRBD1; clone_size: NA; v_call: TRBV10-3; cdr3_aa: CAINNRDRGLSGYTF; cdr3_nt: TGTGCCATCAACAACCGGGACAGGGGGCTCTCTGGCTACACCTTC
j_call: TRBJ2-7; d_call: TRBD2; clone_size: few; v_call: TRBV7-2; cdr3_aa: CASSLAPGGSYEQYF; cdr3_nt: TGTGCCAGCAGCCTCGCACCGGGAGGCTCCTACGAGCAGTACTTC
j_call: TRBJ1-1; d_call: NA; clone_size: NA; v_call: TRBV3-1/TRBV3-2; cdr3_aa: CASSQDMGPAKAFF; cdr3_nt: TGTGCCAGCAGCCAAGATATGGGGCCAGCCAAAGCTTTCTTT
j_call: TRBJ2-2; d_call: TRBD2; clone_size: NA; v_call: TRBV9; cdr3_aa: CASSVSRRGENTGELFF; cdr3_nt: TGTGCCAGCAGCGTAAGTCGGCGGGGGGAGAACACCGGGGAGCTGTTTTTT
j_call: TRBJ2-3; d_call: TRBD1; clone_size: NA; v_call: TRBV6-5; cdr3_aa: CASRGDRLTDTQYF; cdr3_nt: TGTGCCAGCCGAGGGGACAGGCTCACAGATACGCAGTATTTT
j_call: TRBJ2-3; d_call: TRBD2; clone_size: NA; v_call: TRBV9; cdr3_aa: CASSVPSGSPDTQYF; cdr3_nt: TGTGCCAGCAGCGTTCCTAGCGGGAGCCCAGATACGCAGTATTTT
j_call: TRBJ1-2; d_call: NA; clone_size: NA; v_call: TRBV21-1; cdr3_aa: CASSKVPGAHYGYTF; cdr3_nt: TGTGCCAGCAGCAAAGTCCCAGGGGCCCATTATGGCTACACCTTC
j_call: TRBJ1-5; d_call: NA; clone_size: NA; v_call: TRBV5-8; cdr3_aa: CASSLVLAYSNQPQHF; cdr3_nt: TGTGCCAGCAGCTTGGTTTTAGCTTATAGCAATCAGCCCCAGCATTTT
j_call: TRBJ2-1; d_call: TRBD2; clone_size: NA; v_call: TRBV5-1; cdr3_aa: CASSISGTSYNEQFF; cdr3_nt: TGCGCCAGCAGCATCTCCGGGACTAGCTACAATGAGCAGTTCTTC